These 2 T cell receptor beta chains originate from one sample sequenced in a study of T cells in Graves' hyperthyroidism and ophthalmopathy. TCR beta CDR3 regions were amplified from RNA. Carried out on the TCR CDR3, a first-round RT-PCR used the HTBI primer set. TCRdb fed the multiplex PCR reads into MiXCR, producing one record per CDR3 protein. The sample consists of some 720,000 distinct CDR3 sequences, 15% to 20% of them appearing once. The specimen was blood. These receptors were taken from a man aged 18 to 30 with Graves' hyperthyroidism.

There are many counts of this clonotype. This chain joins TRBV28 and TRBJ2-1; 8 positions agree with TRBD2. Germline-derived CDR1 and CDR2 are MDHEN and SYDVKM. Losses at the gene ends were 10 bases for V and 4 bases for J; bases not matched to a gene: 9. The length of the CDR3 is 14 residues. This CDR3 reads CAILGVAGYNEQFF. For the CDR3, the DNA is TGTGCCATCCTGGGCGTAGCGGGATACAATGAGCAGTTCTTC.

To note about this clonotype: A junction boundary mismatches the germline segment, possibly from a read error. The CDR3 protein is CASSQMTGSNERFF. The CDR3 DNA follows: TGTGCCAGCAGCCAAATGACAGGGAGCAATGAGCGGTTCTTC. The chain recombines TRBV14 with TRBJ2-1, with 7 bases lining up with TRBD1. Per germline, CDR1 SGHDN and CDR2 FVKESK. The CDR3 extends over 14 amino acids.